The sequence of this T cell receptor (beta chain) was determined in a study of glioma-infiltrating T cells after dendritic cell vaccination. Method: immunoSEQ multiplex PCR; TCRdb's copy keeps in-frame clones and lacks some. Of some 100,000 clones in the sample, around three quarters are singletons; the top ten hold nearly 6%. Isocitrate dehydrogenase mutation was absent in all glioblastoma patients. The J segment lost 2 bases and the V segment lost 5 bases, leaving 8 bases of the junction unmatched. This CDR3 has 15 residues. The germline V gene has CDR1 SQVTM and CDR2 ANQGSEA. The clonotype originates from a human donor with glioblastoma. The sequences come from blood, collected before dendritic cell vaccination. The chain employs TRBV29-1 and TRBJ2-3; TRBD2 matches at 9 bases. The CDR3 DNA is TGCAGCGTTTTTGGGACTAGCCGAGACACAGATACGCAGTATTTT. Translating it yields CSVFGTSRDTDTQYF.